A single sample is the source of the 2 T cell receptor beta chains below, sequenced in a study of cytomegalovirus exposure and HLA in healthy donors. PCR used 60 Vbeta primers and 13 Jbeta primers. Clones were read by immunoSEQ multiplex PCR, and TCRdb kept only the in-frame ones, dropping some. Of approximately 100,000 clones in the sample, approximately 73% were seen once. Sequencing was performed on PBMCs. These receptors originate from a man between 40 and 49 years old in good health and CMV-seronegative.

As to this clone: A read error may account for a junction end that differs from germline. The gene calls are TRBV7-9 and TRBJ1-5; 7 bases are shared with TRBD1. Germline V gene data show CDR1 as SEHNR and CDR2 as FQNEAQ (reference sequence). The CDR3 length is 13 residues. CDR3 amino acids: CSSSHDRDQPQHF. CDR3 DNA: TGTTCCAGCAGCCACGACAGGGATCAGCCCCAGCATTTT.

The J gene is TRBJ1-4, the V gene TRBV29-1, with D tentatively TRBD1 (5 bases). V was shortened by 8 bases and J by 1 base, with 8 bases between the two germline ends. The CDR3 extends over 12 amino acids. The germline gives CDR1 SQVTM, CDR2 ANQGSEA. CDR3: CSHRGTNEKLFF. Written as DNA, the CDR3 is TGCAGCCATAGGGGAACTAATGAAAAACTGTTTTTT.